This TCR beta chain was sequenced in a study of blood T cell repertoires in COVID-19. Background on the study: The origin of the acute and convalescent COVID-19 samples was the United States, Italy and Spain. PBMCs, B-cell-depleted T cells, or T cells were the source of the cDNA or gDNA that made up the material.

This clone showed up just once. The CDR3 has 15 residues. Germline CDR1 reads MNHNS; CDR2 reads SASEGT. V was shortened by 0 bases and J by 7 bases, with 13 bases between the two germline ends. Original methodology: From reference gene primer amplification, estimates of nucleated cell counts were derived. Profiling relied on immunoSEQ multiplex PCR, and the TCRdb table lists in-frame clones only, not all of them. The V and J calls and the clone size are those of that table, but D and trimming were determined from the DNA. The repertoire holds roughly 86,000 clones, with 91% as singletons. The chain recombines TRBV6-1 with TRBJ1-3, with D possibly TRBD1 on 6 matching bases. Sequenced material: peripheral blood. The clonotype originates from a woman between 50 and 59 years old in a cohort sampled during active COVID-19. In nucleotides, the CDR3 is TGTGCCAGCAGTGAAGCGCCAGGGGTACCGAACACCATATATTTT. It translates to CASSEAPGVPNTIYF.